The 31 T cell receptor beta chains listed next were all sequenced from one sample in a study of Tregs in tolerant kidney transplant recipients (dated by TCRdb to the late 2010s). What these receptors recognize is not known. Preparation of the library involved the immunoSEQ multiplex PCR assay. The immuneACCESS repertoire file appears here via TCRdb, limited to in-frame rearrangements. These files lack a portion of the clones; in checked studies, under half of the deficit traces to unresolved V genes, and the cause of the others is not known. The sample contains approximately 44,000 clones, roughly 95% of them found a single time. Together, the top ten hold 0.3% to 0.45% of the sample. Sequencing was carried out using Tregs from blood cultured with allogeneic cells. These receptor sequences come from a human donor in good health.

The gene calls are TRBV2 and TRBJ2-7; 12 positions match TRBD2. This CDR3 comprises 15 residues. Germline values: CDR1 SNHLY, CDR2 FYNNEI. V lost 5 bases and J lost 2; bases outside the gene matches: 4. This CDR3 reads CASSRLAGETYEQYF. In DNA, the CDR3 is TGTGCCAGCAGTAGACTAGCGGGGGAAACCTACGAGCAGTACTTC.

The V call is TRBV11-2, the J call TRBJ2-1; unclear D gene. V lost 5 bases and J lost 9, with 11 bases in between. The germline gives CDR1 SGHAT, CDR2 FQNNGV. The CDR3 sequence is 12 residues long. The CDR3 region has the DNA TGTGCCAGCAGCGTCTCCCACAGTGAGCAGTTCTTC. It specifies CASSVSHSEQFF.

This rearrangement joins TRBV11-1 to TRBJ1-1; D remains unclear. V gave up 9 bases and J gave up 7 bases, with 15 bases separating them. CDR1 and CDR2 from the germline V gene are SGHAT and FQDESV (reference sequence). The CDR3 consists of 12 residues. The CDR3, as DNA: TGTGCCAGTAGACCACAAGGCTATGAAGCTTTCTTT. Its translation is CASRPQGYEAFF.

The V call is TRBV19, the J call TRBJ1-1, with 10 bases fitting TRBD1. The germline gives CDR1 LNHDA, CDR2 SQIVND (reference sequence). The CDR3 consists of 14 residues. With V trimmed by 10 bases and J by 6 bases, 11 bases remained unmatched. Here the CDR3 reads CATVSDRGPSEAFF. The DNA of the CDR3 is TGTGCCACCGTCTCCGACAGGGGGCCCTCTGAAGCTTTCTTT.

The chain employs TRBV5-4 and TRBJ2-3, with 9 bases that match TRBD1. The CDR3 runs 15 residues. V shed 4 bases, J shed 6 bases, and the junction held 9 bases outside the gene matches. The V gene's germline CDR1 is SGHNT and CDR2 YYREEE (reference sequence). The CDR3 reads CASSPGQGDKDTQYF. In DNA form, the CDR3 reads TGTGCCAGCAGCCCGGGACAGGGAGATAAGGATACGCAGTATTTT.

V is TRBV27 and J is TRBJ2-7, with 8 bases that match TRBD1. The ends lost 5 bases at V and 3 bases at J; junction bases unmatched: 6. The CDR3 spans 14 residues. CDR1 and CDR2 (germline): MNHEY, SMNVEV (reference sequence). The CDR3 bases are TGTGCCAGCAGTACCGGACAGGGCTTCTACGAGCAGTACTTC. Its protein product is CASSTGQGFYEQYF.

This chain links TRBV5-1 with TRBJ2-5, with D maybe TRBD2 (5 bases). Germline values: CDR1 SGHRS, CDR2 YFSETQ. V gave up 2 bases and J gave up 1 base, with 9 bases separating them. The CDR3 has 14 amino acids. The CDR3 region is CASSLGLVQETQYF. CDR3 coding DNA: TGCGCCAGCAGCTTAGGACTTGTCCAAGAGACCCAGTACTTC.

The chain uses TRBV25-1 and TRBJ2-7; D may match TRBD1 or TRBD2 (5 bases each). The CDR3 has 14 residues. V was pared by 11 bases and J by 3 bases, with 20 bases between. Germline values: CDR1 MGHDK, CDR2 SYGVNS. CDR3 region: CARNLGRANYEQYF. CDR3 sequence (DNA): TGTGCCCGAAACCTGGGACGGGCAAACTACGAGCAGTACTTC.

The chain recombines TRBV2 with TRBJ1-5; perhaps TRBD1 as D (6 bases). The CDR3 consists of 13 residues. Trimming shortened V by 4 bases and J by 4 bases, and 8 bases separated the two germline ends. CDR1 and CDR2 from the germline V gene are SNHLY and FYNNEI. CDR3 loop: CASSGGGNQPQHF. In DNA form, the CDR3 reads TGTGCCAGCAGTGGAGGGGGTAATCAGCCCCAGCATTTT.

This chain connects TRBV6-5 to TRBJ1-2; D is uncertain. The CDR3 is 11 residues long. CDR1 is MNHEY, CDR2 SVGAGI, per germline. V was clipped by 6 bases and J by 12 bases, with 14 bases between them. CDR3 nucleotide sequence: TGTGCCAGCAGCTCTGGACTGTCCAACACCTTC. Its protein product is CASSSGLSNTF.

This chain joins TRBV5-1 and TRBJ1-4, with no clear D. The CDR3 spans 16 residues. Trimming stripped 0 bases from V and 0 bases from J, with 9 bases between. Germline assignment: CDR1 SGHRS and CDR2 YFSETQ. The CDR3 DNA reads as TGCGCCAGCAGCTTGGGGAGGACGGCAACTAATGAAAAACTGTTTTTT. It yields the protein CASSLGRTATNEKLFF.

V gene TRBV5-1 combines with J gene TRBJ1-2, with D uncertain. The CDR3 consists of 13 residues. CDR1 is SGHRS and CDR2 is YFSETQ in the germline V gene. The V end was cut by 2 bases, the J end by 3 bases, with 8 bases between. CDR3 loop: CASSFDGDYGYTF. CDR3 nucleotide sequence: TGCGCCAGCAGCTTCGACGGAGACTATGGCTACACCTTC.

The chain links TRBV2 to TRBJ2-5; D remains ambiguous. The germline gives CDR1 SNHLY, CDR2 FYNNEI. The CDR3 has 12 residues. Between the trimmed V and J ends, which lost 5 bases and 1 base, there was a span of 5 bases. CDR3 nucleotide sequence: TGTGCCAGCAGTTATATCCAAGAGACCCAGTACTTC. It encodes CASSYIQETQYF. Full variable domain (remainder filled in from reference TRBV2 and TRBJ2-5): EPEVTQTPSHQVTQMGQEVILRCVPISNHLYFYWYRQILGQKVEFLVSFYNNEISEKSEIFDDQFSVERPDGSNFTLKIRSTKLEDSAMYFCASSYIQETQYFGPGTRLLVL.

Here the CDR3 reads CAISESRYRGPTEAFF. The DNA of the CDR3 is TGTGCCATCAGTGAGTCAAGGTACAGGGGGCCGACTGAAGCTTTCTTT. The chain joins TRBV10-3 to TRBJ1-1; TRBD1 matches 9 bases. V lost 0 bases and J lost 5; bases outside the gene matches: 7. CDR3 length equals 16 residues. Germline V lookup: CDR1 ENHRY, CDR2 SYGVKD.

This clone was picked up one time. This sequence joins TRBV5-6 and TRBJ2-7; TRBD2 might be the D (7 bases). CDR1 is SGHDT, CDR2 YYEEEE, per germline. This CDR3 comprises 14 residues. With 3 bases removed from V and 4 bases from J, the gap between germline ends came to 14 bases. The CDR3 DNA reads as TGTGCCAGCAGCTCGTTGGCGGGGGCATACGAGCAGTACTTC. This sequence encodes CASSSLAGAYEQYF. Combining the CDR3 with reference TRBV5-6 and TRBJ2-7 gives the whole variable domain DAGVTQSPTHLIKTRGQQVTLRCSPKSGHDTVSWYQQALGQGPQFIFQYYEEEERQRGNFPDRFSGHQFPNYSSELNVNALLLGDSALYLCASSSLAGAYEQYFGPGTRLTVT.

For the CDR3, the DNA is TGTGCCAGCAGCTTGGCCAGGGGATTGGAAAAACTGTTTTTT. Protein sequence: CASSLARGLEKLFF. The gene calls are TRBV7-2 and TRBJ1-4; possibly TRBD1 for D (6 bases). Between the trimmed V and J ends, which lost 3 bases and 8 bases, there was a span of 13 bases. The CDR3 loop spans 14 amino acids. Germline-derived CDR1 and CDR2 are SGHTA and FQGNSA.

The chain links TRBV18 to TRBJ1-3; D is ambiguous. Trimming removed 4 bases from V and 2 bases from J, with 9 bases in between. Germline lookup yields CDR1 KGHSH and CDR2 LQKENI. This CDR3 region has 14 residues. CDR3 loop: CASSLSGTGNTIYF. The CDR3 coding sequence is TGTGCCAGCTCACTTAGCGGGACTGGAAACACCATATATTTT.

The V call is TRBV6-5, the J call TRBJ2-1; 7 nucleotides agree with TRBD2. The ends lost 2 bases at V and 1 base at J; junction bases unmatched: 2. Germline CDR1 and CDR2: MNHEY and SVGAGI. The CDR3 runs to 15 residues. For the CDR3, the DNA is TGTGCCAGCAGTTACGGAGCGGGGTCCTACAATGAGCAGTTCTTC. Translating it yields CASSYGAGSYNEQFF.

V usage is TRBV2 and J usage is TRBJ1-5; no definite D call. The CDR3 is 11 residues long. From germline, CDR1 is SNHLY and CDR2 FYNNEI. V gave up 0 bases and J gave up 11 bases, with 5 bases separating them. CDR3 region: CASSEAGSQHF. For the CDR3, the DNA is TGTGCCAGCAGTGAAGCCGGGTCCCAGCATTTT.

The V and J genes are TRBV11-2 and TRBJ2-1; 13 bases are a match to TRBD2. Germline assignment: CDR1 SGHAT and CDR2 FQNNGV. The CDR3 is 16 amino acids. J lost 7 bases, V lost 0 bases, and 3 bases had no gene match. CDR3 sequence (DNA): TGTGCCAGCAGCTTAGACATACTAGCGGGAGGGAATGAGCAGTTCTTC. It yields the protein CASSLDILAGGNEQFF.

This chain joins TRBV5-4 and TRBJ2-7; D may be TRBD1 (6 bases). The CDR3 is 13 amino acids. Germline V gene data show CDR1 as SGHNT and CDR2 as YYREEE (reference sequence). V was cut by 4 bases and J by 5 bases, with 13 bases left in between. DNA of the CDR3: TGTGCCAGCAGCCGCCGGGACATCCACGAGCAGTACTTC. Protein sequence: CASSRRDIHEQYF.

The chain uses TRBV2 and TRBJ2-2, with 13 bases matching TRBD2. Germline CDR1 reads SNHLY; CDR2 reads FYNNEI. V trimming: 7 bases; J trimming: 6 bases; junction bases outside the gene matches: 8. The CDR3 consists of 16 residues. The CDR3 DNA reads TGTGCCAGCACGTCCCAACTAGCGGGAGGGGCCGGGGAGCTGTTTTTT. Encoded protein: CASTSQLAGGAGELFF. Full variable domain (rest looked up from reference TRBV2 and TRBJ2-2): EPEVTQTPSHQVTQMGQEVILRCVPISNHLYFYWYRQILGQKVEFLVSFYNNEISEKSEIFDDQFSVERPDGSNFTLKIRSTKLEDSAMYFCASTSQLAGGAGELFFGEGSRLTVL.

The V and J genes are TRBV5-1 and TRBJ2-1; 11 bases fit TRBD2. The CDR3 is 16 residues long. V was pared by 0 bases and J by 6 bases, with 5 bases of the junction left unmatched. Germline-derived CDR1 and CDR2 are SGHRS and YFSETQ. The CDR3 reads CASSLGRTSGRNEQFF. The CDR3 coding sequence is TGCGCCAGCAGCTTGGGTCGGACTAGCGGGCGCAATGAGCAGTTCTTC. Complete variable domain (other parts from reference TRBV5-1 and TRBJ2-1): KAGVTQTPRYLIKTRGQQVTLSCSPISGHRSVSWYQQTPGQGLQFLFEYFSETQRNKGNFPGRFSGRQFSNSRSEMNVSTLELGDSALYLCASSLGRTSGRNEQFFGPGTRLTVL.

The chain carries TRBV5-6 and TRBJ2-2, with D perhaps being TRBD1 or TRBD2 (6 bases each). The CDR3 contains 14 residues. V lost 1 base, J lost 5 bases, and 9 bases lay in between. Germline V CDR1 and CDR2: SGHDT, YYEEEE. CDR3 amino acids: CASSLTGRTGELFF. In nucleotides, the CDR3 is TGTGCCAGCAGCTTGACAGGGAGGACCGGGGAGCTGTTTTTT.

V usage is TRBV6-1 and J usage is TRBJ1-2; a weak D match, TRBD1 (5 bases). The CDR3 is 14 amino acids. Germline V gene lookup returns CDR1 MNHNS and CDR2 SASEGT. V lost 0 bases, J lost 5 bases, and 10 bases lay in between. The CDR3 DNA reads as TGTGCCAGCAGTGAAGCAAGACAGTTATATGGCTACACCTTC. Translating it yields CASSEARQLYGYTF.

This clone was observed once. The chain is built from TRBV2 and TRBJ2-5; the match to TRBD2 covers 12 bases. The V and J ends lost 4 bases and 2 bases, in that order; junction bases with no gene match: 2. There are 15 residues in the CDR3. Germline values: CDR1 SNHLY, CDR2 FYNNEI. Here the CDR3 reads CASSGLAGVQETQYF. Written as DNA, the CDR3 is TGTGCCAGCAGTGGACTAGCGGGGGTGCAAGAGACCCAGTACTTC.

The chain uses TRBV6-5 and TRBJ2-2; TRBD1 aligns across 10 bases. This CDR3 has 15 amino acids. The V gene's germline CDR1 is MNHEY and CDR2 SVGAGI. V gave up 5 bases and J gave up 1 base; unmatched junction bases: 1. This CDR3 is CASSRDRGNTGELFF. The DNA of the CDR3 is TGTGCCAGCAGTAGGGACAGGGGGAACACCGGGGAGCTGTTTTTT.

The chain couples TRBV4-2 to TRBJ2-1, with 14 bases that match TRBD2. CDR3 length: 17 residues. Germline CDR1 reads LGHNA; CDR2 reads YNFKEQ. Trimming removed 0 bases from V and 7 bases from J; junction bases left unmatched: 5. The chain's CDR3 is CASSQDRGTSGGNEQFF. Here the CDR3 DNA reads TGTGCCAGCAGCCAAGATAGGGGGACTAGCGGGGGTAATGAGCAGTTCTTC.

The chain has TRBV15 and TRBJ2-2; 8 bases align to TRBD1. With 8 bases clipped from V and 5 bases from J, the junction kept 7 bases outside the gene matches. The CDR3 totals 14 residues. The V gene's germline CDR1 is LNHNV and CDR2 YYDKDF (reference sequence). The chain's CDR3 is CATETGGYTGELFF. The CDR3 DNA reads TGTGCCACCGAAACAGGGGGGTATACCGGGGAGCTGTTTTTT.

CDR3 loop: CASSARDRGYEQYF. The DNA of the CDR3 is TGTGCCAGCAGTGCCCGGGACAGGGGCTACGAGCAGTACTTC. This sequence joins TRBV6-5 and TRBJ2-7, with TRBD1 matching 10 bases. This CDR3 spans 14 amino acids. Germline V gene lookup returns CDR1 MNHEY and CDR2 SVGAGI. The J segment lost 3 bases and the V segment lost 5 bases, leaving 4 bases of the junction unmatched.

V is TRBV7-8 and J is TRBJ2-7, with a weak D call TRBD1 (5 bases). Trimming took 5 bases from V and 1 from J, leaving 12 bases between them. Germline CDR1 is SGHVS and CDR2 is FQNEAQ. The CDR3 loop spans 14 amino acids. CDR3 in DNA: TGTGCCAGCAGCCCCAAAGACAGATCCTACGAGCAGTACTTC. Amino acid sequence: CASSPKDRSYEQYF.